This entry lists 30 T cell receptor delta chains sequenced from one sample in a study of γδ T cells in repeated Plasmodium falciparum infection. TCRdb re-called the multiplex PCR reads through CATT. The sample yields 90,000 to 95,000 delta-chain clones, over 0.9% seen once. Vgamma9/Vdelta2+ and Vdelta2-negative gammadelta T cells were flow-sorted from PBMC for bulk sequencing. Material for sequencing was gamma-delta T cells from blood. These receptors all stem from a pool of human donors (malaria-infected and uninfected, not separated).

This clone was observed a handful of times. TCRdb's protein, taken from a much larger clone, differs from this DNA's translation at residue 11, likely owing to a read error; the protein displayed comes from the DNA. The chain uses TRDV2 and TRDJ1; 10 bases line up with TRDD3. The J gene, not given by TCRdb, was assigned here from a germline match of the nucleotide sequence. CDR3 length: 16 residues. Looked up from germline, CDR1 is GEAIGNYY and CDR2 is EKD. Losses at the gene ends were 1 base for V and 3 bases for J; bases not matched to a gene: 7. The CDR3 protein is CACDTGDTVSADKLIF. The CDR3 coding sequence is TGTGCCTGTGACACGGGGGATACGGTTTCTGCCGATAAACTCATCTTT.

Points on this clone: One end of the junction varies from germline; a read error may be responsible. The genes are TRDV1 and TRDJ1, with 10 bases lining up with TRDD3. The J gene is absent in TCRdb and was assigned here via DNA matching to germline. Germline V gene data show CDR1 as TSWWSYY and CDR2 as QGS. The length of the CDR3 is 20 residues. CDR3: CAWGRRFLLRGIRSTDKLIF. In DNA, the CDR3 is TGCGCTTGGGGCAGGAGGTTCCTACTTCGGGGGATACGGAGCACCGATAAACTCATCTTT.

This clone has just a few counts. Since a far larger clone is one base different, this is likely a read error. Other DNA sequences from this sample encode an identical CDR3 as well. For the V gene the call is TRDV1; the J gene has no call; whether TRDD3, the table's D call, matches the DNA was not checked. The CDR3 length is 22 residues. Germline V lookup: CDR1 TSWWSYY, CDR2 QGS. For the CDR3, the DNA is TGTGCTCTTGGGGAACTAGTGTCCCTACTGGGGGATACGTTTTCTTTGACAGCACAGCTCTTCTTT. This gives the protein CALGELVSLLGDTFSLTAQLFF.

By share, this clone counts as medium-sized. The chain has TRDV2 and TRDJ1; 7 bases are a match to TRDD3. Germline lookup yields CDR1 GEAIGNYY and CDR2 EKD. V dropped 0 bases and J dropped 7; count of bases not matched to a gene: 7. The CDR3 totals 14 residues. CDR3 DNA sequence: TGTGCCTGTGACACCGTCTCTGGGGGGACTAAACTCATCTTT. Its translation is CACDTVSGGTKLIF.

This clone turned up a few times. The protein recorded in TCRdb matches a much larger clone and deviates from this DNA's translation at residue 15, suggesting a read error; the protein here is obtained by translating the DNA. The chain couples TRDV1 to TRDJ1; 9 bases align to TRDD3. TCRdb records no J gene; here it was assigned by comparing the DNA to germline. The CDR3 has 19 amino acids. Germline V CDR1 and CDR2: TSWWSYY, QGS. CDR3 protein: CALGEFGIFWGIFTNKLIF. The CDR3 region has the DNA TGTGCTCTTGGGGAATTCGGCATTTTCTGGGGGATCTTCACCAATAAACTCATCTTT.

Details on this clone: A single base is all that separates this from a far larger clone, so a read error is likely. This specimen includes other DNA sequences encoding the same CDR3. The J gene is uncalled and the V gene is TRDV2; TRDD3 is the table's D call, not checked against the DNA. This CDR3 comprises 18 residues. Germline assignment: CDR1 GEAIGNYY and CDR2 EKD. The CDR3 region is CACDTLGAENLYTDKLIF. The CDR3 DNA follows: TGTGCCTGTGACACGCTGGGGGCTGAGAACTTGTACACCGATAAACTTATCTTT.

This clone was seen only a few times. The protein that TCRdb holds for this DNA derives from a much larger clone and differs from the translated DNA at residue 3, which likely indicates a read error; the protein shown here is translated from the DNA. V is TRDV2 and J is TRDJ1, with 7 bases that match TRDD3. TCRdb supplies no J gene; here it was assigned by aligning the nucleotide sequence to germline. Per germline, CDR1 GEAIGNYY and CDR2 EKD. The CDR3 length is 19 residues. The CDR3 sequence: CAYDTPWDTKGPYTDKLIF. The CDR3 DNA reads as TGTGCCTATGACACCCCATGGGATACTAAAGGCCCGTACACCGATAAACTCATCTTT.

As to this clone: A far larger clone is a single base away, which makes a read error likely. The same CDR3 is also encoded by other DNA sequences in this sample. The gene calls are TRDV2 and TRDJ1, with TRDD3 matching over 13 bases. The CDR3 spans 18 residues. Germline assignment: CDR1 GEAIGNYY and CDR2 EKD. The CDR3 sequence is CACDTVSTGGYAGDKLIF. CDR3 DNA sequence: TGCGCCTGTGACACCGTTTCCACTGGGGGATACGCCGGCGATAAACTCATCTTT.

This clone was counted only a few times. The protein TCRdb gives is from a much larger clone and does not agree with this DNA's translation at residue 10, likely a read error; the protein shown here comes from the DNA. The rearrangement joins TRDV1 to TRDJ1; TRDD3 agrees at 7 bases. The V gene end was trimmed by 2 bases and the J gene end by 0 bases; junction bases not matched to a gene: 6. The CDR3 consists of 16 residues. Germline V gives CDR1 TSWWSYY, CDR2 QGS. The chain's CDR3 is CALGEEADTYTDKLIF. In nucleotides, the CDR3 is TGTGCTCTTGGGGAAGAGGCGGATACGTACACCGATAAACTCATCTTT.

This clone showed up just a few times. The TCRdb protein, from a much larger clone, departs from this DNA's translation at residue 15, likely by read error; the protein shown derives from the DNA. The chain has TRDV2 and TRDJ1, with 8 bases lining up with TRDD3. TCRdb supplies no J gene; here it was assigned by aligning the nucleotide sequence to germline. CDR1 GEAIGNYY and CDR2 EKD come from the germline V gene. The CDR3 consists of 18 residues. CDR3 sequence (DNA): TGTGCCTGTGACTTACTGGGGGGTCCTTTGGAGTACACCGATAGACTCATCTTT. Its translation: CACDLLGGPLEYTDRLIF.

This clone was detected a few times. This likely stems from a read error, as it lies one base from a far larger clone. Other DNA sequences in the same sample also yield this CDR3. The rearrangement joins TRDV2 to TRDJ1; 9 nucleotides align to TRDD3. Germline matching of the DNA provided the J gene here, since TCRdb leaves it blank. The CDR3 loop spans 22 amino acids. Germline CDR1 is GEAIGNYY and CDR2 is EKD. With V trimmed by 0 bases and J by 0 bases, 22 bases remained unmatched. The CDR3 region has the DNA TGTGCCTGTGACACCGGAGGCCCGGATACTGGGGGACGTGCACCGTACACCGATAAACTCATCTTT. It is translated as CACDTGGPDTGGRAPYTDKLIF.

This clone was recorded many times. The V call is TRDV2, the J call TRDJ3; TRDD3 aligns across 12 bases. Per the germline V gene, CDR1 is GEAIGNYY and CDR2 is EKD. Unmatched junction bases numbered 9, after V lost 0 bases and J lost 1 base. The CDR3 extends over 21 amino acids. CDR3 DNA sequence: TGTGCCTGTGACACCGTCTGGGGGATACGGAGTGGATCCTGGGACACCCGACAGATGTTTTTC. As protein: CACDTVWGIRSGSWDTRQMFF.

A word on this clone: This likely traces to a read error, being one base from a far larger clone. The same CDR3 can be traced to other DNA sequences in this sample. The chain uses TRDV2 and TRDJ1; 7 nucleotides agree with TRDD3. CDR1 and CDR2 (germline): GEAIGNYY, EKD. The CDR3 covers 15 residues. CDR3 residues: CACDTLGSNTDKLIF. The CDR3 nucleotides are TGTGCCTGTGACACACTGGGGTCTAACACCGATAAACTAATCTTT.

In its sample, this clone was seen many times. The mismatch at residue 17 between this DNA's translation and the TCRdb protein of a much larger clone likely reflects a read error; the protein shown is translated from the DNA. In the same sample, other DNA sequences code for this CDR3. TRDV2 is the V gene, and the J gene was not called; the table's D call of TRDD3 was not tested on the DNA. This CDR3 is built from 19 residues. Germline values: CDR1 GEAIGNYY, CDR2 EKD. The CDR3 nucleotides read TGTGCCTGTGACTCTGACTCTTCTGGGGGACCGGTGTACACCGATAAACCCATCTTT. Translating gives CACDSDSSGGPVYTDKPIF.

Comment on this clone: TCRdb attributes to this sequence the protein of a much larger clone, which differs from the DNA translation at residue 3; a read error is likely, and the protein displayed is translated from the DNA. CDR3 amino acids: CARDTVGKGESWDTRQMFF. CDR3 bases: TGTGCCCGTGACACCGTTGGGAAAGGAGAATCCTGGGACACCCGACAGATGTTTTTC. The J gene is TRDJ3, the V gene TRDV2; D is ambiguous. The J gene comes from matching the DNA to germline here; TCRdb lacks it. The CDR3 is 19 amino acids. CDR1 GEAIGNYY and CDR2 EKD come from the germline V gene.

This clone was seen a handful of times. TCRdb's entry gives the protein of a much larger clone, which mismatches this DNA's translation at residue 20, likely from a read error; the protein reported here is translated from the DNA. The J gene is TRDJ1, the V gene TRDV1; 9 bases match TRDD3. The J gene was not available in TCRdb and was assigned here by matching the DNA to germline segments. CDR3 size: 23 residues. Germline V lookup: CDR1 TSWWSYY, CDR2 QGS. This CDR3 is CALGEHRNLRRNWGNPWTDELIF. Written as DNA, the CDR3 is TGTGCTCTTGGGGAACACAGGAACCTACGCCGTAACTGGGGGAACCCGTGGACCGATGAACTCATCTTT.

This clone was observed a handful of times. The protein in TCRdb stems from a much larger clone and differs at residue 4 from this DNA's translation, likely a read error; here the protein is translated from the DNA. The chain links TRDV1 to TRDJ1; TRDD3 is a possible D gene (5 bases). Germline lookup yields CDR1 TSWWSYY and CDR2 QGS. This CDR3 contains 16 residues. For the CDR3, the DNA is TGTGCTCTTGAGGAACTAGGGATTGAGTACACCGATAAACTCATCTTT. This translates into CALEELGIEYTDKLIF.

In its sample, this clone was seen many times. The TCRdb record carries a much larger clone's protein, which differs from this DNA's translation at residue 12; a read error is the likely cause, and the protein listed here is the DNA translation. This chain connects TRDV2 to TRDJ1, with TRDD3 matching over 10 bases. There are 18 residues in the CDR3. CDR1 and CDR2 (germline): GEAIGNYY, EKD. V was pared by 2 bases and J by 2 bases, with 13 bases of the junction left unmatched. The CDR3 protein is CACDKGDTATSRTDKLIF. The CDR3 region has the DNA TGTGCCTGTGACAAGGGGGATACGGCCACATCGCGGACCGATAAACTCATCTTT.

A few counts support this clone. The TCRdb record carries a much larger clone's protein, which differs from this DNA's translation at residue 12; a read error is the likely cause, and the protein listed here is the DNA translation. V and J are TRDV2 and TRDJ1; tentatively, D is TRDD3 (6 bases). The J gene comes from matching the DNA to germline here; TCRdb lacks it. The CDR3 length is 15 residues. Per the germline V gene, CDR1 is GEAIGNYY and CDR2 is EKD. The CDR3 region has the DNA TGTGCCTGTGACGCTTTGGGGGTGGCCAAGGATAGACTCATCTTT. Residues: CACDALGVAKDRLIF.

This clone was observed a handful of times. TCRdb records a much larger clone's protein for this DNA, with a difference at residue 13 that likely arises from a read error; the protein given is the translation of the DNA. This rearrangement joins TRDV1 to TRDJ1, with a tentative D call TRDD2 (6 bases). TCRdb is silent on the J gene; assignment here came from matching the DNA to germline. This CDR3 region has 16 residues. CDR1 and CDR2 from the germline V gene are TSWWSYY and QGS. The CDR3 DNA sequence: TGTGCTCTTGGGGCCCCCCCTTCCCCCGGGCCCGATGAACTCATCTTT. This codes for CALGAPPSPGPDELIF.

Note on this clone: TCRdb's entry gives the protein of a much larger clone, which mismatches this DNA's translation at residue 10, likely from a read error; the protein reported here is translated from the DNA. The chain couples TRDV2 to TRDJ3; D might be TRDD3 (6 bases). The J gene, missing from TCRdb, was assigned here through DNA to germline matching. The germline V gene encodes CDR1 GEAIGNYY and CDR2 EKD. Trimming removed 1 base at V and 2 bases at J, with 14 bases between. This CDR3 region has 18 residues. The DNA of the CDR3 is TGTGCCTGTGACACTGGGGGTTTCAGCCCCTGGGACACCCGACAGATGTTTTTC. Protein product: CACDTGGFSPWDTRQMFF.

There are a few counts of this clone. The TCRdb record carries a much larger clone's protein, which differs from this DNA's translation at residue 5; a read error is the likely cause, and the protein listed here is the DNA translation. The chain recombines TRDV1 with TRDJ1; D may be TRDD1 or TRDD3 (5 bases each). CDR1 and CDR2 (germline): TSWWSYY, QGS. The V gene lost 4 bases and the J gene lost 4 bases, with 28 bases spanning the gap. This CDR3 spans 19 amino acids. The CDR3 DNA is TGTGCTCTTGGGGCCCATTGTCCGAATAGATACCTCGCGGACGATAAACTCATCTTT. This codes for CALGAHCPNRYLADDKLIF.

For this clone: The protein given by TCRdb reflects a much larger clone and differs at residue 16 from this DNA's translation, likely from a read error; the protein shown is the DNA's translation. The chain carries TRDV2 and TRDJ3, with 12 nucleotides matching TRDD3. The CDR3 sequence is 19 residues long. The germline V gene has CDR1 GEAIGNYY and CDR2 EKD. This CDR3 reads CACDRLGDTGSWDTRRMFF. The CDR3 DNA follows: TGTGCCTGTGACCGTCTGGGGGATACGGGCTCCTGGGACACCCGACGGATGTTTTTC.

This clone has more than one count but fewer than ten. It is likely a read error: a sequence one base away is far more abundant. The same CDR3 also results from other DNA sequences found in this sample. The chain uses TRDV2 and TRDJ1; maybe TRDD2 (6 bases). Germline V CDR1 and CDR2: GEAIGNYY, EKD. V was cut by 2 bases and J by 5 bases, with 11 bases left in between. This CDR3 has 13 amino acids. This CDR3 is CACDSPSTDKLIF. The DNA of the CDR3 is TGTGCCTGTGACAGCCCTTCCACTGATAAACTCATCTTT.

This clone turned up a few times. The TCRdb protein, from a much larger clone, departs from this DNA's translation at residue 6, likely by read error; the protein shown derives from the DNA. CDR3 residues: CALGEASYLPQEGGLIF. The CDR3 DNA is TGTGCTCTTGGGGAGGCTTCCTACCTCCCGCAAGAAGGTGGACTCATCTTT. The gene calls are TRDV1 and TRDJ1; 8 bases agree with TRDD2. Germline V gene data show CDR1 as TSWWSYY and CDR2 as QGS. The CDR3 is 17 amino acids. The junction had 19 bases not matched to a gene; V was cut back by 3 bases and J by 10 bases.

Notes on this clone: Translating this DNA gives a protein that differs at residue 6 from the TCRdb one, which belongs to a much larger clone; a read error is likely, and the protein shown is this translation. The CDR3 is CACDTTPLGIRPGTDKLIF. The DNA of the CDR3 is TGTGCCTGTGACACGACCCCCCTGGGGATACGGCCGGGCACCGATAAACTCATCTTT. V is TRDV2 and J is TRDJ1; TRDD3 matches at 9 bases. TCRdb lists no J gene, so it was determined here by aligning the DNA to germline. V lost 1 base and J lost 1; bases outside the gene matches: 15. The CDR3 is 19 amino acids. The V gene's germline CDR1 is GEAIGNYY and CDR2 EKD.

This clone was detected a few times. TCRdb's protein for this DNA is that of a much larger clone and differs from the translation at residue 14, likely a read error; the protein shown is the DNA translation. There is no J gene call, but TRDV2 is given as the V gene. Germline loops: CDR1 GEAIGNYY, CDR2 EKD. This CDR3 is built from 16 residues. Written as DNA, the CDR3 is TGTGCCTGTGACACCGTCACTCCGGGTTACACCGATAAACCCATCTTT. Its translation: CACDTVTPGYTDKPIF.

As regards this clone: TCRdb attributes to this sequence the protein of a much larger clone, which differs from the DNA translation at residue 14; a read error is likely, and the protein displayed is translated from the DNA. The V gene reported is TRDV2; the J gene is uncalled; the table's D call of TRDD3 was not tested on the DNA. The CDR3 extends over 15 amino acids. Germline lookup yields CDR1 GEAIGNYY and CDR2 EKD. The CDR3 DNA is TGTGCCTGTGACCTGCTGGGGGATAATGCCGATAAACTCACCTTT. The encoded protein is CACDLLGDNADKLTF.

This clone was counted many times. V and J are TRDV1 and TRDJ1; D possibly uses TRDD2 or TRDD3 (5 bases each). The CDR3 extends over 21 amino acids. Between the trimmed V and J ends, which lost 0 bases and 2 bases, there was a span of 28 bases. Germline V gene data show CDR1 as TSWWSYY and CDR2 as QGS. The CDR3 loop is CALGELVPTTGGSIRTDKLIF. The CDR3 DNA follows: TGTGCTCTTGGGGAACTTGTCCCTACTACTGGAGGATCCATTAGGACCGATAAACTCATCTTT.

This clone was found many times. This DNA translates differently at residue 9 from the TCRdb protein, which is that of a much larger clone; a read error is likely, and the protein shown is the DNA's own translation. CDR3 nucleotides: TGTGCCTGTGATCTACTGGGGGATGCCTACACCGATAAACTCATCTTT. This encodes CACDLLGDAYTDKLIF. This chain joins TRDV2 and TRDJ1, with 10 bases that match TRDD3. The J gene, absent from TCRdb, was called here by matching the DNA to germline. V gave up 4 bases and J gave up 0 bases; unmatched junction bases: 7. The CDR3 loop spans 16 amino acids. Germline V gives CDR1 GEAIGNYY, CDR2 EKD.